The entry below gives a single T cell receptor (beta chain) sequence along with its context. The record originates from a study of cytomegalovirus exposure and HLA in healthy donors. The germline gives CDR1 KGHSH, CDR2 LQKENI. Trimming stripped 3 bases from V and 0 bases from J, with 6 bases between. This CDR3 region has 13 residues. Primers: 60 Vbeta forward and 13 Jbeta reverse. TCRdb's table, derived via immunoSEQ multiplex PCR, lists solely in-frame clones and lacks some. The repertoire consists of 140,000 or so clones, with about three quarters occurring once and the leading ten covering 1.5% to 2%.

The chain carries TRBV18 and TRBJ2-7, with D perhaps matching TRBD1 (5 bases). This clonotype originated in a woman aged 30 to 39 in good health and CMV-seronegative. Sequenced material: PBMCs. The CDR3 protein is CASSPTDSYEQYF. The CDR3, as DNA: TGTGCCAGCTCACCGACAGACTCCTACGAGCAGTACTTC.